This T cell receptor (beta chain) was observed in a study of regulatory T cells in long-lasting Graves disease. Germline-derived CDR1 and CDR2 are MNHEY and SVGEGT. Trimming stripped 5 bases from V and 6 bases from J, with 8 bases between. The CDR3 extends over 12 amino acids. Time point: newly diagnosed GD, antithyroid drugs for less than 3 months. Generation of the TCR library employed RNA extracted from PBMCs. In this sample, this clonotype turned up many times. The authors built TCR beta libraries using iRepertoire HTBI primers and Arm-PCR of CDR3 regions. TCRdb itself ran the multiplex PCR reads through MiXCR, one entry per CDR3 protein. The sample gives approximately 470,000 distinct CDR3 sequences, around 15% of which show up once; 12% is in the top ten. These sequences were also reported in another study, on T cells in Graves' hyperthyroidism and ophthalmopathy. In that study: Among the patients, aged 18 to 65, hyperthyroidism was newly diagnosed and had lasted under 2 months.

The receptor's source is a man aged 40-55 years with Graves disease. V gene TRBV6-2 or TRBV6-3 combines with J gene TRBJ2-1; D may be TRBD1 or TRBD2 (5 bases each). The material sequenced was peripheral blood mononuclear cells (PBMCs), taken at new diagnosis, from a patient treated with antithyroid drugs. CDR3 amino acids: CASSGTFNEQFF. Written as DNA, the CDR3 is TGTGCCAGCAGTGGGACCTTCAATGAGCAGTTCTTC.